One and the same sample provided the 18 T cell receptor beta chains below, sequenced in a study of tumor-infiltrating lymphocytes in primary liver carcinoma. Co-extracting RNA and DNA was done with about 18-33 mg of unsorted bulk tissue as input. Total RNA amounting to 500 ng was the source from which TCR beta cDNA was made with a constant-region primer. Libraries covering TCR beta were generated through three nested multiplex PCR rounds (using a slightly modified ARM-PCR). PCR rounds one and two used TRBV1-TRBV30 forward primers with a C-beta reverse primer for 10 cycles each. TCRdb used MiXCR to reprocess the multiplex PCR reads, holding one entry per CDR3 protein. This sample has about 190,000 distinct CDR3 sequences, with around four fifths found just once. Material: tumor tissue from primary liver carcinoma. These receptors were taken from a man between 35 and 55 years old with primary liver carcinoma and hepatitis B virus infection.

As regards this clonotype: A single base separates this from a much larger clone, so it may be a read error. The V gene is TRBV7-9, the J gene TRBJ2-7, with 8 bases identical to TRBD2. Germline values: CDR1 SEHNR, CDR2 FQNEAQ (reference sequence). With V trimmed by 5 bases and J by 9 bases, 6 bases remained unmatched. The CDR3 sequence is 12 residues long. Here the CDR3 DNA reads TGTGCCAGCAGCCTCGGGCTAGCGGGGCAGTACTTC. Its protein is CASSLGLAGQYF. Combining the CDR3 with reference TRBV7-9 and TRBJ2-7 gives the whole variable domain DTGVSQNPRHKITKRGQNVTFRCDPISEHNRLYWYRQTLGQGPEFLTYFQNEAQLEKSRLLSDRFSAERPKGSFSTLEIQRTEQGDSAMYLCASSLGLAGQYFGPGTRLTVT.

Remarks on this clonotype: One end of the junction varies from germline; a read error may be responsible. CDR3 region: CGVGAGGPRREQLF. CDR3 nucleotides: TGCGGCGTCGGAGCGGGAGGGCCGCGGCGTGAGCAGTTATTC. The V call is TRBV29-1, the J call TRBJ2-1; 10 bases match TRBD2. The CDR3 length is 14 residues. Germline lookup yields CDR1 SQVTM and CDR2 ANQGSEA.

The genes are TRBV11-2 and TRBJ1-2; unclear D gene. V lost 0 bases and J 5 bases, leaving 10 bases between the germline ends. CDR3 length equals 14 residues. Germline lookup yields CDR1 SGHAT and CDR2 FQNNGV. The CDR3 protein is CASSLDREVYGYTF. The DNA for the CDR3 is TGTGCCAGCAGCTTAGATCGAGAAGTTTATGGCTACACCTTC.

Comment on this clonotype: The germline gene is not matched at one end of the junction; a read error may be the cause. The CDR3 protein is CANSLGPASESSYEQFF. The CDR3 nucleotides read TGTGCCAACAGCTTAGGGCCGGCGAGTGAAAGCTCCTATGAGCAGTTCTTC. V and J are TRBV11-1 and TRBJ2-7; D remains ambiguous. The J call may not be correct, given that the DNA end is closer to TRBJ2-1. In germline, CDR1 is SGHAT, CDR2 FQDESV (reference sequence). The CDR3 contains 17 residues.

This clonotype was recorded a few times. A much larger clone is a single base away; this may be a read error. The gene calls are TRBV7-8 and TRBJ2-5; TRBD2 matches at 7 bases. Per germline, CDR1 SGHVS and CDR2 FQNEAQ. This CDR3 is 16 amino acids long. The CDR3 nucleotides are TGTGCCAGCAGCCGAAGGGCGGGAGTGAGGGAAGAGATCCAGTACTTC. Translated, it gives CASSRRAGVREEIQYF.

A remark on this clonotype: Its ends do not fully match the called genes, so a read error is possible. The CDR3 protein is CASSFSFGGGYVQYF. CDR3 coding DNA: TGTGCCAGCAGTTTTTCGTTTGGAGGGGGCTACGTGCAGTACTTC. This chain joins TRBV12-3 or TRBV12-4 and TRBJ2-7; perhaps TRBD1 as D (7 bases). CDR3 length equals 15 residues.

Comment on this clonotype: One end of the junction fails to match germline, which may point to a read error. The chain carries TRBV7-9 and TRBJ2-1; the D is unclear. CDR3 length equals 14 residues. Germline V CDR1 and CDR2: SEHNR, FQNEAQ (reference sequence). As DNA, the CDR3 is TGTGCCAGCAGCTCAGACGCTGCCCACAATAAGCAGTTCTTC. Protein product: CASSSDAAHNKQFF.

This clonotype was counted between two and nine times. A much larger clone differs by one base, so this may be a read error. The genes are TRBV13 and TRBJ1-2; TRBD1 aligns across 8 bases. Looked up from germline, CDR1 is PRHDT and CDR2 is FYEKMQ (reference sequence). This CDR3 region has 14 residues. In nucleotides, the CDR3 is TGTACCAGCAGCTATAGACAGGGGAACTATGGCTACACCTTC. Its translation: CTSSYRQGNYGYTF.

This rearrangement joins TRBV29-1 to TRBJ1-1, with TRBD1 matching over 7 bases. The V segment lost 7 bases and the J segment 9 bases; nucleotides outside the gene matches: 14. CDR1 SQVTM and CDR2 ANQGSEA come from the germline V gene. The CDR3 contains 13 residues. The CDR3 loop reads CSALGQLVAKAFF. In DNA form, the CDR3 reads TGCAGCGCTCTGGGACAGCTGGTGGCTAAAGCTTTCTTT.

Only one count was recorded for this clonotype. Mismatch with germline at one junction end may stem from a read error. The chain has TRBV11-2 and TRBJ2-1, with a tentative D call TRBD2 (5 bases). Germline CDR1 reads SGHAT; CDR2 reads FQNNGV. This CDR3 has 16 residues. The DNA for the CDR3 is TGTGCTAGCACTTTTTCTAGCCATAGCTCCTACAATGAGCACTTCTTC. Translated, it gives CASTFSSHSSYNEHFF.

This clonotype was seen only a few times. This may come from a read error, since a much larger clone is one base off. The rearrangement uses TRBV10-3 and TRBJ2-1; TRBD2 matches at 11 bases. Germline V CDR1 and CDR2: ENHRY, SYGVKD. The CDR3 extends over 19 amino acids. The CDR3 is CAIPAGTSGSLGAYNKQFF. CDR3 coding DNA: TGTGCCATCCCCGCGGGGACTAGCGGTTCCCTGGGGGCCTACAATAAGCAGTTCTTC.

As to this clonotype: A read error may be the cause here, since a much bigger clone is one base away. The chain employs TRBV5-1 and TRBJ2-5; 9 positions agree with TRBD2. The CDR3 is made up of 16 amino acids. The junction had 4 bases not matched to a gene; V was cut back by 0 bases and J by 1 base. The V gene's germline CDR1 is SGHRS and CDR2 YFSETQ. The CDR3 coding sequence is TGCGCCAGCAGCTTGGAGGATAGCGGGGGCCAAGAGACCCAGTACTTC. Its translation: CASSLEDSGGQETQYF.

Details on this clonotype: At one boundary the junction diverges from the germline segment, which might be a read error. V and J are TRBV6-2 or TRBV6-3 and TRBJ2-7, with D unclear. The CDR3 spans 11 residues. The germline gives CDR1 MNHEY, CDR2 SVGEGT. CDR3 DNA sequence: TGTGTCAGCAGTTTCGGATACGAGCAGTACTTC. Its protein product is CVSSFGYEQYF.

This clonotype appeared once. V gene TRBV11-1 combines with J gene TRBJ2-7; D is possibly TRBD1 (5 bases). Germline values: CDR1 SGHAT, CDR2 FQDESV (reference sequence). The CDR3 is 13 residues long. CDR3 loop: CGSREDSEDEQYF. As DNA, the CDR3 is TGTGGTAGCAGGGAAGACAGTGAGGACGAGCAGTACTTC.

Notes on this clonotype: The missing conserved phenylalanine or tryptophan at the end of this CDR3 makes a read error likely. The chain is built from TRBV4-2 and TRBJ2-3; D is ambiguous. With 8 bases removed from V and 2 bases from J, the gap between germline ends came to 11 bases. The germline V gene has CDR1 LGHNA and CDR2 YNFKEQ. This CDR3 region has 13 residues. CDR3 DNA sequence: TGTGCCAGCGGTCGGGTGTCCACAGATACGCAGTATTTG. Its protein is CASGRVSTDTQYL.

Concerning this clonotype: One end of the junction is discordant with germline, which a read error may explain. The rearrangement joins TRBV6-1 to TRBJ2-3, with TRBD2 as a possible D gene (6 bases). CDR1 and CDR2 from the germline V gene are MNHNS and SASEGT. The CDR3 loop spans 15 amino acids. CDR3 coding DNA: TGTGCCAACAGTGAAAGTGGTAGTAATAGCGGTACGCAGTATTTT. This encodes CANSESGSNSGTQYF.

In regard to this clonotype: Likely a read error: the CDR3 ends without its conserved phenylalanine or tryptophan. The V call is TRBV6-1, the J call TRBJ2-1, with 7 positions matching TRBD2. CDR1 and CDR2 (germline): MNHNS, SASEGT. V lost 3 bases, J lost 1 base, and 9 bases stayed unmatched. The CDR3 covers 17 residues. CDR3 amino acids: CASSDRGAGSSYNEQFL. In DNA form, the CDR3 reads TGTGCCAGCAGTGACAGAGGAGCGGGATCGTCCTACAATGAGCAGTTCCTC.

With respect to this clonotype: Sequence at one end of the junction differs from germline and may be a read error. The chain employs TRBV6-2 or TRBV6-3 and TRBJ1-2; no definite D call. Per the germline V gene, CDR1 is MNHEY and CDR2 is SVGEGT. This CDR3 comprises 13 residues. The CDR3 protein is CASSYCSNYGCTF. For the CDR3, the DNA is TGTGCCAGCAGTTATTGCAGCAACTATGGCTGCACCTTC.